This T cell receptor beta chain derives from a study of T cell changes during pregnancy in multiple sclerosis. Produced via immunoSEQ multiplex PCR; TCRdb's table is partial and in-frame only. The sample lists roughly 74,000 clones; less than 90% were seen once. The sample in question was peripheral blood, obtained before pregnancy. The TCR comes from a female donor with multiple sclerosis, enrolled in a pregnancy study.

The CDR3 sequence: CASSLTIANEKLFF. The CDR3 region has the DNA TGTGCCAGCAGCTTGACAATAGCTAATGAAAAACTGTTTTTT. V usage is TRBV7-2 and J usage is TRBJ1-4, with unresolved D. Trimming pared 3 bases from V and 3 bases from J, leaving 8 bases between. Germline V gene data show CDR1 as SGHTA and CDR2 as FQGNSA. The CDR3 extends over 14 amino acids.